The TCR beta chain described here comes from a study of beta chain features in type 1 diabetes. As concerns this clone: Its specificity is not known.

Points from the study as a whole: VDJ junctions from type 1 diabetes patients carried fewer insertions and larger deletions. Significant though moderate, a shortening of TCRB CDR3s appeared in all four CD4+ subsets of Type 1 diabetes patients. Cells carrying high TCR expression could end up over-represented when cDNA is sequenced.

The ends were cut back, 0 bases at V and 2 bases at J, with 6 bases in the middle. The germline CDR1 and CDR2 sequences are SGHTA and FQGNSA. CDR3 size: 14 residues. The sequenced template was cDNA made from the entire isolated RNA. Here immunoSEQ multiplex PCR was the method, and the copy in TCRdb shows in-frame clones only, minus some. The sample contains 160,000 or so clones, around 63% of which appear only once. Researchers reported sorting CD4+ naive, central memory, regulatory and stem cell-like memory cells via CD45RO/CCR7/CD25/CD127/CD95/CD27. The sequence derives from a man aged 25 to 40 with type 1 diabetes. Sequencing input: naive CD4+ T cells from blood. The rearrangement links TRBV7-2 to TRBJ2-3; D gene ambiguous. CDR3 loop: CASSLATDTDTQYF. The CDR3 nucleotides are TGTGCCAGCAGCTTAGCCACTGACACAGATACGCAGTATTTT. The full variable domain, completed using reference TRBV7-2 and TRBJ2-3, is GAGVSQSPSNKVTEKGKDVELRCDPISGHTALYWYRQSLGQGLEFLIYFQGNSAPDKSGLPSDRFSAERTGGSVSTLTIQRTQQEDSAVYLCASSLATDTDTQYFGPGTRLTVL.